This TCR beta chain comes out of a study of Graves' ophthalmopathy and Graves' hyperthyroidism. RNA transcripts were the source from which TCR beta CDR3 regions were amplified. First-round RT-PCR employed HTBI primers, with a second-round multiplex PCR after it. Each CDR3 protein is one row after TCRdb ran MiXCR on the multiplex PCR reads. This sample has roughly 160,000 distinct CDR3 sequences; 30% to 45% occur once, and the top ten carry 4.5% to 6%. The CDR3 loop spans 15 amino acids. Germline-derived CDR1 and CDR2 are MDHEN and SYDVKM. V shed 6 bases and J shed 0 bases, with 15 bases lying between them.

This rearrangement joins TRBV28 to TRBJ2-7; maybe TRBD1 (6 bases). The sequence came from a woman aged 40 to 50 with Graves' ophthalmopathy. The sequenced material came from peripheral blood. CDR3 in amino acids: CASSLPTGSSYEQYF. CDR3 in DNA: TGTGCCAGCAGCCTACCAACAGGGAGCTCCTACGAGCAGTACTTC.